These 27 T cell receptor beta chains were sequenced from one sample in a study of type 1 regulatory T cells. Their antigens are not known. TCRdb recomputed calls from the reads with MiXCR, one row per CDR3 protein. The sample lists approximately 43,000 distinct CDR3 sequences, over 9% occurring once. Material for sequencing was cultured non-Tr1 T cells, either the whole culture or a sorted T cell fraction (not recorded which). These receptors came from a human donor in good health.

This clonotype came up a few times. V is TRBV29-1 and J is TRBJ2-3, with TRBD2 as a possible D gene (6 bases). V was shortened by 2 bases and J by 1 base, with 10 bases between the two germline ends. Per the germline V gene, CDR1 is SQVTM and CDR2 is ANQGSEA. This CDR3 spans 14 amino acids. DNA for the CDR3: TGCAGCGTTGAATCCGGGGGAGGCACAGATACGCAGTATTTT. As protein: CSVESGGGTDTQYF.

This clonotype was observed at least ten times. V is TRBV5-1 and J is TRBJ1-6; perhaps TRBD1 as D (5 bases). V lost 2 bases, J lost 8 bases, and 14 bases lay in between. CDR3 size: 15 residues. CDR1 SGHRS and CDR2 YFSETQ come from the germline V gene. The CDR3 loop reads CASSFGRAGDSPLHF. CDR3 sequence (DNA): TGCGCCAGCAGCTTCGGCAGGGCCGGTGATTCACCCCTCCACTTT.

There are many counts of this clonotype. The chain carries TRBV12-3 or TRBV12-4 and TRBJ2-3; 7 bases map to TRBD2. V gave up 5 bases and J gave up 2 bases; unmatched junction bases: 7. The CDR3 loop spans 15 amino acids. The CDR3 loop reads CASSASGISTDTQYF. The CDR3 coding sequence is TGTGCCAGCAGTGCTAGCGGAATTTCCACAGATACGCAGTATTTT.

The chain employs TRBV5-4 and TRBJ1-2; TRBD1 is a possible D gene (5 bases). This CDR3 is 12 amino acids long. The germline gives CDR1 SGHNT, CDR2 YYREEE (reference sequence). V shed 0 bases and J shed 5 bases, with 5 bases lying between them. CDR3 protein: CASSLAGYGYTF. The CDR3 nucleotides read TGTGCCAGCAGCTTGGCAGGGTATGGCTACACCTTC.

In this sample, this clonotype turned up many times. The chain joins TRBV12-3 or TRBV12-4 to TRBJ2-7; no reliable D call. V dropped 5 bases and J dropped 8 bases, with 13 bases sitting between them. This CDR3 contains 12 residues. The DNA of the CDR3 is TGTGCCAGCAGTCTCACCGGTAGGCAGCAGTACTTC. Translated, it gives CASSLTGRQQYF.

This clonotype came up many times. This chain's CDR3 is CASSETVAKNIQYF. In DNA form, the CDR3 reads TGTGCCAGCAGTGAAACGGTGGCCAAAAACATTCAGTACTTC. The chain links TRBV12-3 or TRBV12-4 to TRBJ2-4; D ambiguous. The CDR3 extends over 14 amino acids. The V gene lost 5 bases and the J gene lost 1 base, with 9 bases spanning the gap.

The rearrangement links TRBV6-2 or TRBV6-3 to TRBJ2-1, with a tentative D call TRBD2 (5 bases). The germline V gene encodes CDR1 MNHEY and CDR2 SVGEGT. Trimming pared 0 bases from V and 4 bases from J, leaving 16 bases between. There are 17 residues in the CDR3. DNA of the CDR3: TGTGCCAGCAGTTACTCGCCCCCGACGGGGATTTACAATGAGCAGTTCTTC. As protein: CASSYSPPTGIYNEQFF.

The chain uses TRBV5-5 and TRBJ2-7; tentative D call: TRBD1 (5 bases). Germline CDR1 SGHKS, CDR2 YYEKEE (reference sequence). Trimming cost V 0 bases and J 6 bases, with 16 bases left between them. This CDR3 has 15 residues. This chain's CDR3 is CASSLAPGKYPEQYF. For the CDR3, the DNA is TGTGCCAGCAGCTTGGCCCCAGGGAAATACCCCGAGCAGTACTTC.

This clonotype was found many times. The J gene is TRBJ1-6, the V gene TRBV20-1; 9 nucleotides agree with TRBD1. From germline, CDR1 is DFQATT and CDR2 SNEGSKA (reference sequence). The length of the CDR3 is 14 residues. V shed 4 bases, J shed 10 bases, and the junction held 8 bases outside the gene matches. The CDR3 DNA reads TGCAGTGCTACCGGGACAGGGATAATGTCACCCCTCCACTTT. Residues: CSATGTGIMSPLHF.

A few counts support this clonotype. This rearrangement joins TRBV6-1 to TRBJ2-7; 11 bases agree with TRBD2. The germline gives CDR1 MNHNS, CDR2 SASEGT. V was pared by 6 bases and J by 2 bases, with 9 bases of the junction left unmatched. This CDR3 comprises 16 residues. In DNA form, the CDR3 reads TGTGCCAGCAGAGCCATGGGGACTAGCGGTCCCTACGAGCAGTACTTC. Protein: CASRAMGTSGPYEQYF.

This clonotype has at least ten counts. This chain connects TRBV20-1 to TRBJ2-1; TRBD2 aligns across 8 bases. Germline V gives CDR1 DFQATT, CDR2 SNEGSKA (reference sequence). J was trimmed by 2 bases and V by 4 bases; bases with no gene match: 4. This CDR3 is 14 amino acids long. The CDR3 coding sequence is TGCAGTGCTAAAACTAGCGGAACCTACAATGAGCAGTTCTTC. Residues: CSAKTSGTYNEQFF.

This clonotype showed up just a few times. This chain links TRBV4-3 with TRBJ2-6; the D gene could be TRBD1 or TRBD2 (6 bases each). CDR1 LGHNA and CDR2 YSLEER come from the germline V gene. This CDR3 is 20 amino acids long. Trimming took 6 bases from V and 0 from J, leaving 24 bases between them. The chain's CDR3 is CASSPRLVKGGTSGANVLTF. The CDR3 DNA follows: TGCGCCAGCAGTCCCCGTTTGGTGAAGGGGGGTACCTCTGGGGCCAACGTCCTGACTTTC.

The chain couples TRBV20-1 to TRBJ2-3, with 7 bases aligning to TRBD1. The CDR3 length is 14 residues. Trimming removed 3 bases from V and 1 base from J; junction bases left unmatched: 4. Germline lookup yields CDR1 DFQATT and CDR2 SNEGSKA (reference sequence). This chain's CDR3 is CSARGQFGTDTQYF. CDR3 in DNA: TGCAGTGCTAGGGGACAGTTTGGCACAGATACGCAGTATTTT.

This clonotype has a count of ten or more. The rearrangement joins TRBV19 to TRBJ2-1; the D is unclear. This CDR3 spans 13 amino acids. V was pared by 2 bases and J by 7 bases, with 9 bases between. Per the germline V gene, CDR1 is LNHDA and CDR2 is SQIVND (reference sequence). The CDR3, as DNA: TGTGCCAGTAGTATATCCAGCCAAAATGAGCAGTTCTTC. It is translated as CASSISSQNEQFF.

This clonotype showed up many times. V and J are TRBV24-1 and TRBJ1-5; D is possibly TRBD1 (5 bases). From germline, CDR1 is KGHDR and CDR2 SFDVKD. This CDR3 is 14 amino acids long. V was trimmed by 0 bases and J by 3 bases, leaving 5 bases between them. The CDR3: CATSDLGHNQPQHF. The DNA of the CDR3 is TGTGCCACCAGTGATTTGGGACACAATCAGCCCCAGCATTTT.

This clonotype was seen repeatedly, ten times or more. The chain carries TRBV20-1 and TRBJ2-5; tentatively, D is TRBD2 (6 bases). The germline gives CDR1 DFQATT, CDR2 SNEGSKA (reference sequence). The V and J ends lost 7 bases and 6 bases respectively, with 18 bases between them. The CDR3 runs 13 residues. This chain's CDR3 is CSVLGEVAKTQYF. The CDR3 coding sequence is TGCAGTGTTTTGGGGGAGGTAGCGAAGACCCAGTACTTC.

There are many counts of this clonotype. CDR3 bases: TGTGCCAGCACTCCTACAGGGGTTAAAAGTGAAGCTTTCTTT. Translation gives CASTPTGVKSEAFF. The chain recombines TRBV3-1 with TRBJ1-1, with 7 bases identical to TRBD1. Unmatched junction bases numbered 12, after V lost 7 bases and J lost 7 bases. There are 14 residues in the CDR3. Germline loops: CDR1 LGHDT, CDR2 YNNKEL (reference sequence).

The chain uses TRBV5-1 and TRBJ1-4; 7 nucleotides agree with TRBD1. The germline gives CDR1 SGHRS, CDR2 YFSETQ. The CDR3 sequence is 15 residues long. Trimming cost V 3 bases and J 5 bases; bases outside gene matches: 7. The CDR3 coding sequence is TGCGCCAGCAGCTCGACAGGGAAAAGAAATGAAAAACTGTTTTTT. It specifies CASSSTGKRNEKLFF.

This clonotype has only a few counts. The chain is built from TRBV20-1 and TRBJ2-5; 7 bases map to TRBD1. The ends lost 5 bases at V and 4 bases at J; junction bases unmatched: 7. The CDR3 sequence is 13 residues long. CDR1 is DFQATT, CDR2 SNEGSKA, per germline (reference sequence). The DNA for the CDR3 is TGCAGTGCTCAACGAGCAGGGGGAGAGACCCAGTACTTC. It codes for CSAQRAGGETQYF.

Remarks on this clonotype: One base away lies a much larger clone, so this may be a sequencing read error. The rearrangement joins TRBV10-3 to TRBJ2-1; D is perhaps TRBD1 or TRBD2 (5 bases each). From germline, CDR1 is ENHRY and CDR2 SYGVKD. This CDR3 is 13 amino acids long. In DNA, the CDR3 is TGTGCCATCAGTACCGGGACCAACAATGGGCAGTTCTTC. The encoded protein is CAISTGTNNGQFF.

This clonotype turned up a few times. The chain has TRBV9 and TRBJ2-1; 8 nucleotides agree with TRBD1. Germline lookup yields CDR1 SGDLS and CDR2 YYNGEE. CDR3 length equals 16 residues. V dropped 2 bases and J dropped 0; count of bases not matched to a gene: 4. The CDR3 nucleotides are TGTGCCAGCAGCGTCCACAGGGGGAGCTCCTACAATGAGCAGTTCTTC. Its protein product is CASSVHRGSSYNEQFF. The full variable domain, rest sourced from reference TRBV9 and TRBJ2-1, is DSGVTQTPKHLITATGQRVTLRCSPRSGDLSVYWYQQSLDQGLQFLIQYYNGEERAKGNILERFSAQQFPDLHSELNLSSLELGDSALYFCASSVHRGSSYNEQFFGPGTRLTVL.

V is TRBV5-1 and J is TRBJ2-1; unclear D gene. The CDR3 is made up of 18 amino acids. V was trimmed by 2 bases and J by 7 bases, leaving 25 bases between them. CDR1 is SGHRS, CDR2 YFSETQ, per germline. Here the CDR3 DNA reads TGCGCCAGCAGCTTAAGGGATCTTGCCGGCCCGATGCGTAATGAGCAGTTCTTC. Translated: CASSLRDLAGPMRNEQFF.

This clonotype has at least ten counts. This chain connects TRBV20-1 to TRBJ2-5; 13 bases are shared with TRBD2. Germline lookup yields CDR1 DFQATT and CDR2 SNEGSKA (reference sequence). The length of the CDR3 is 15 residues. J was trimmed by 0 bases and V by 4 bases; bases with no gene match: 2. CDR3 in DNA: TGCAGTGCTATTGGACTAGCGGGGGACCAAGAGACCCAGTACTTC. The encoded protein is CSAIGLAGDQETQYF.

This clonotype has at least ten counts. This chain joins TRBV5-5 and TRBJ2-6; D gene ambiguous. Germline assignment: CDR1 SGHKS and CDR2 YYEKEE (reference sequence). The CDR3 is 14 residues long. V lost 4 bases to trimming and J lost 4 bases, with 9 bases between them. Written as DNA, the CDR3 is TGTGCCAGCAGCCCGACAACAGGGGCCAACGTCCTGACTTTC. Translation: CASSPTTGANVLTF.

This clonotype came up many times. The chain employs TRBV24-1 and TRBJ2-1; 7 nucleotides agree with TRBD2. Trimming at V came to 9 bases and at J to 2 bases, leaving 3 bases not matched to a gene. Germline CDR1 and CDR2: KGHDR and SFDVKD. The CDR3 is 13 amino acids. For the CDR3, the DNA is TGTGCCACCGGGCGGGAGCCCTACAATGAGCAGTTCTTC. This codes for CATGREPYNEQFF.

This clonotype showed up just a few times. This rearrangement joins TRBV30 to TRBJ2-1, with TRBD2 as a possible D gene (5 bases). The CDR3 is 15 residues long. CDR1 and CDR2 (germline): GTSNPN, SVGIG (reference sequence). V was pared by 0 bases and J by 0 bases, with 9 bases between. Written as DNA, the CDR3 is TGTGCCTGGAGTGTACTAGGGAGCTCCTACAATGAGCAGTTCTTC. Protein product: CAWSVLGSSYNEQFF.

This clonotype was seen at least ten times. The gene calls are TRBV24-1 and TRBJ2-1; 10 bases are a match to TRBD2. V gave up 4 bases and J gave up 2 bases; unmatched junction bases: 10. In germline, CDR1 is KGHDR, CDR2 SFDVKD. This CDR3 is built from 18 residues. CDR3 amino acids: CATSDPSSGSETYNEQFF. As DNA, the CDR3 is TGTGCCACCAGTGACCCATCTAGCGGGAGTGAAACCTACAATGAGCAGTTCTTC.